This paragraph reports one TCR beta chain. This specimen belongs to a study of cytomegalovirus exposure and HLA in healthy donors. Germline CDR1 MGHRA, CDR2 YSYEKL. The CDR3 extends over 14 amino acids. With 3 bases clipped from V and 3 bases from J, the junction kept 1 base outside the gene matches. The PCR was carried out with 60 Vbeta primers and 13 Jbeta primers. The table came from immunoSEQ multiplex PCR; TCRdb's copy has only in-frame clones and leaves some out. Among about 150,000 clones listed, roughly 80% were seen once. The chain is built from TRBV4-1 and TRBJ2-3, with 9 bases lining up with TRBD2. Specimen: PBMCs. This TCR came from a male donor in good health and CMV-seronegative. CDR3 in DNA: TGCGCCAGCAGCCACCTAGCGGGGACAGATACGCAGTATTTT. Residues: CASSHLAGTDTQYF.